In this sample, the clone carrying this T cell receptor beta chain turned up many times. The antigen remains undetermined. One entry per CDR3 protein results from TCRdb running MiXCR on the reads. The sample consists of approximately 500,000 distinct CDR3 sequences, about 17% of them appearing once. The sample is drawn from a study of T cell repertoires in cytomegalovirus infection. Study results and limitations: CMV-specific HLA-C-restricted TCR beta clonotypes dominated the ex vivo response.

Trimming removed 7 bases from V and 7 bases from J, with 7 bases in between. This CDR3 contains 11 residues. Germline V gene lookup returns CDR1 SEHNR and CDR2 FQNEAQ (reference sequence). The sample was CD8+ T cells from PBMCs. The clonotype comes from a human donor in good health (CMV status not recorded). Some clones in this sample may be carry-over from other donors' samples. V is TRBV7-9 and J is TRBJ2-2; D uncertain. CDR3 in DNA: TGTGCCAGCAAGAGTGGCGGGGAGCTGTTTTTT. It is translated as CASKSGGELFF.